The 9 T cell receptor beta chains below all came from one sample that was sequenced in a study of blood T cell repertoires in COVID-19. Produced via immunoSEQ multiplex PCR; TCRdb's table is partial and in-frame only. Among fewer than 250,000 clones listed, 88% were seen once. The source material was peripheral blood. The origin of the receptors is a human donor in a cohort sampled during active COVID-19.

This chain connects TRBV19 to TRBJ2-1, with 11 bases matching TRBD2. Germline V lookup: CDR1 LNHDA, CDR2 SQIVND (reference sequence). V shed 5 bases, J shed 7 bases, and the junction held 13 bases outside the gene matches. CDR3 length equals 17 residues. The CDR3 DNA reads as TGTGCCAGTAGTCCATCCCTACTAGCGGGAGTAGGGAATGAGCAGTTCTTC. The encoded protein is CASSPSLLAGVGNEQFF. Filled out from reference TRBV19 and TRBJ2-1, the complete variable domain reads DGGITQSPKYLFRKEGQNVTLSCEQNLNHDAMYWYRQDPGQGLRLIYYSQIVNDFQKGDIAEGYSVSREKKESFPLTVTSAQKNPTAFYLCASSPSLLAGVGNEQFFGPGTRLTVL.

The CDR3 loop reads CASSSGQGSYNEQFF. In DNA, the CDR3 is TGTGCCAGCAGCTCCGGACAGGGCTCCTACAATGAGCAGTTCTTC. J is TRBJ2-1 and V is TRBV9, with TRBD1 matching 8 bases. The CDR3 extends over 15 amino acids. Trimming removed 4 bases from V and 0 bases from J; junction bases left unmatched: 3. Germline V gene data show CDR1 as SGDLS and CDR2 as YYNGEE.

The chain links TRBV27 to TRBJ2-5; 8 bases map to TRBD1. This CDR3 spans 13 amino acids. V lost 5 bases, J lost 2 bases, and 1 base stayed unmatched. Per the germline V gene, CDR1 is MNHEY and CDR2 is SMNVEV (reference sequence). CDR3 DNA: TGTGCCAGCAGTAGGACAGGGCAAGAGACCCAGTACTTC. It specifies CASSRTGQETQYF.

The CDR3 reads CASSSIQGNYGYTF. The DNA for the CDR3 is TGCGCCAGCAGCTCTATACAGGGAAACTATGGCTACACCTTC. This rearrangement joins TRBV5-1 to TRBJ1-2, with D tentatively TRBD1 (6 bases). The CDR3 consists of 14 residues. The germline gives CDR1 SGHRS, CDR2 YFSETQ. The germline V and J ends were trimmed by 3 bases and 2 bases, with 11 bases remaining between them.

The CDR3 region is CASRRSGVGEQFF. The DNA of the CDR3 is TGTGCCAGCAGGAGATCAGGGGTCGGGGAGCAGTTCTTC. This rearrangement joins TRBV2 to TRBJ2-1, with D possibly matching TRBD1 (6 bases). Trimming removed 6 bases from V and 10 bases from J, with 16 bases in between. Germline loops: CDR1 SNHLY, CDR2 FYNNEI. The CDR3 spans 13 residues.

The chain uses TRBV6-2 or TRBV6-3 and TRBJ2-7; TRBD1 is a possible D gene (5 bases). The V gene lost 6 bases and the J gene lost 3 bases, with 9 bases spanning the gap. This CDR3 contains 12 residues. Germline V gene lookup returns CDR1 MNHEY and CDR2 SVGEGT. The CDR3 DNA follows: TGTGCCAGCAGCTCAGACAGCTACGAGCAGTACTTC. Translating it yields CASSSDSYEQYF.

This sequence joins TRBV30 and TRBJ2-7; D remains unclear. V gave up 3 bases and J gave up 5 bases, with 11 bases separating them. CDR1 is GTSNPN and CDR2 is SVGIG in the germline V gene (reference sequence). This CDR3 spans 12 amino acids. The CDR3 DNA is TGTGCCTGGAGGCGACATAAAGACGAGCAGTACTTC. This codes for CAWRRHKDEQYF.

The chain links TRBV7-2 to TRBJ2-3; the D is unclear. V gave up 5 bases and J gave up 1 base, with 10 bases separating them. Per germline, CDR1 SGHTA and CDR2 FQGNSA. This CDR3 comprises 14 residues. The CDR3 DNA reads as TGTGCCAGCAGCCTAGGTGGGCGCACAGATACGCAGTATTTT. This translates into CASSLGGRTDTQYF.

The gene calls are TRBV19 and TRBJ1-1; D is unresolved. The CDR3 is 14 residues long. V was clipped by 1 base and J by 1 base, with 7 bases between them. Germline V gene lookup returns CDR1 LNHDA and CDR2 SQIVND (reference sequence). CDR3 nucleotides: TGTGCCAGTAGTATAGTGGAGGCGAACACTGAAGCTTTCTTT. This sequence encodes CASSIVEANTEAFF.